This is a list of T cell receptor beta chains from one sample in a study of blood T cell repertoires in COVID-19. Libraries were prepared by immunoSEQ multiplex PCR; TCRdb keeps only in-frame clonotypes and omits some of them. The sample has over 350,000 clones; roughly 90% are singletons. The sample was peripheral blood. The source of these receptors is a woman in her twenties or thirties with active or convalescent COVID-19. CDR3s include the opening cysteine and the closing phenylalanine or tryptophan. A D gene is named only where the DNA matches it firmly. Clone sizes are given selectively: once, few, many, or a class where the clone is expanded.

J gene | V gene | D gene | clone size | CDR3 DNA | CDR3 protein
TRBJ1-5 | TRBV6-6 | TRBD1 | . | TGTGCCAGCAGTCCTGGGACAGGGGTGCGTGGCGATCAGCCCCAGCATTTT | CASSPGTGVRGDQPQHF
TRBJ2-7 | TRBV19 | TRBD1 | once | TGTGCCAGTAGTCTGACCGGACAGGGGGATTACGAGCAGTACTTC | CASSLTGQGDYEQYF
TRBJ1-1 | TRBV5-1 | TRBD1 | . | TGCGCCAGCAGGACAGGGGGCGCCGAGACTGAAGCTTTCTTT | CASRTGGAETEAFF
TRBJ1-4 | TRBV5-5 | . | . | TGTGCCAGCAGCTTGTCCGGACTTAATGAAAAACTGTTTTTT | CASSLSGLNEKLFF
TRBJ2-1 | TRBV13 | . | . | TGTGCCAGCAGCTTAGGGACCGGCGGGCGGGATGGGATAAATGAGCAGTTCTTC | CASSLGTGGRDGINEQFF
TRBJ1-1 | TRBV19 | . | . | TGTGCCAGTAGTATGGGACTCGGTGAAGCTTTCTTT | CASSMGLGEAFF
TRBJ1-1 | TRBV10-1 | TRBD1 | . | TGCGCCAGCAGTCCGGGACAGGGGGACACTGAAGCTTTCTTT | CASSPGQGDTEAFF
TRBJ1-2 | TRBV9 | . | . | TGTGCCAGCAGCGTAGCTTTTGAGGGCTACACCTTC | CASSVAFEGYTF
TRBJ1-2 | TRBV6-1 | TRBD1 | . | TGTGCCAGCAGTGAATATATCGGGACAGGGCTGGGCTATGGCTACACCTTC | CASSEYIGTGLGYGYTF
TRBJ2-3 | TRBV3-1/TRBV3-2 | . | . | TGTGCCAGCAGCCAAGCTGGGGGCCCCACAGATACGCAGTATTTT | CASSQAGGPTDTQYF
TRBJ1-2 | TRBV24-1 | TRBD1 | . | TGTGCCACCAGTGATCCGAAGGACAGGCTCAACTATGGCTACACCTTC | CATSDPKDRLNYGYTF
TRBJ2-3 | TRBV21-1 | . | . | TGTGCCACCCTCAGTGGCACAGATACGCAGTATTTT | CATLSGTDTQYF
TRBJ1-3 | TRBV30 | . | . | TGTGCCTGGAGTGTTAGGCAGGCCTCTGGAAACACCATATATTTT | CAWSVRQASGNTIYF
TRBJ2-1 | TRBV4-2 | TRBD2 | . | TGTGCCAGCAGCTCCTCGACTCTGGCGGGGGGGCCTAACAATGAGCAGTTCTTC | CASSSSTLAGGPNNEQFF
TRBJ2-1 | TRBV27 | TRBD2 | . | TGTGCCAGCAGTTTAGGGGGACTAGGATCCTACAATGAGCAGTTCTTC | CASSLGGLGSYNEQFF
TRBJ1-3 | TRBV5-1 | . | few | TGCGCCAGCAGTGACGACGGCAGGGGAAAAAACACCATATATTTT | CASSDDGRGKNTIYF
TRBJ2-1 | TRBV18 | TRBD2 | . | TGTGCCAGCTCACCACTTCCTAGCGGGGGGAATGAGCAGTTCTTC | CASSPLPSGGNEQFF
TRBJ1-2 | TRBV30 | . | . | TGTGCCTGGCCCCGGGGGGGAGGCTATGGCTACACCTTC | CAWPRGGGYGYTF
TRBJ2-7 | TRBV11-2 | . | . | TGTGCCAGCAGCTTTAACAGGATGGGGTACGAGCAGTACTTC | CASSFNRMGYEQYF
TRBJ2-7 | TRBV5-1 | TRBD2 | . | TGCGCCAGCAGCGTCGCTAGCGGGGATACCTACGAGCAGTACTTC | CASSVASGDTYEQYF
TRBJ2-1 | TRBV5-4 | . | . | TGTGCCAGCAGCTCCCCCCTAGAGGGGGAATACAATGAGCAGTTCTTC | CASSSPLEGEYNEQFF
TRBJ1-1 | TRBV5-1 | TRBD1 | . | TGCGCCAGCAGCGGAGGGACAGAGAACACTGAAGCTTTCTTT | CASSGGTENTEAFF
TRBJ2-2 | TRBV6-5 | . | . | TGTGCCAGCGGCAAACAGGCACCGAACACCGGGGAGCTGTTTTTT | CASGKQAPNTGELFF
TRBJ1-1 | TRBV5-1 | TRBD1 | . | TGCGCCAGCAGCTTGGATCAGGGGGTGAACACTGAAGCTTTCTTT | CASSLDQGVNTEAFF
TRBJ1-2 | TRBV4-2 | . | once | TGTGCCAGCAGCCAAGACAGGTTTTACGGCTACACCTTC | CASSQDRFYGYTF
TRBJ1-2 | TRBV6-4 | TRBD1 | . | TGTGCCAGCAGTGGCCTCCCAGGGGGACTCTATGGCTACACCTTC | CASSGLPGGLYGYTF
TRBJ2-4 | TRBV5-4 | . | . | TGTGCCAGCAGCTCGGCGCGGATGGAAAACATTCAGTACTTC | CASSSARMENIQYF
TRBJ2-1 | TRBV7-6 | . | . | TGTGCCAGCAGGCATAGCGGCTACAATGAGCAGTTCTTC | CASRHSGYNEQFF
TRBJ2-1 | TRBV29-1 | TRBD1 | . | TGCAGCGTTGAAGAGTCCGGGACAGGGCACAATGAGCAGTTCTTC | CSVEESGTGHNEQFF
TRBJ1-3 | TRBV7-2 | . | . | TGTGCCAGCAGCTCCCCGGGAGAGGGCAACACCATATATTTT | CASSSPGEGNTIYF
TRBJ2-5 | TRBV6-2/TRBV6-3 | TRBD1 | once | TGTGCCAGCAGTTATGGGACAGGGCTAGGAGAGACCCAGTACTTC | CASSYGTGLGETQYF